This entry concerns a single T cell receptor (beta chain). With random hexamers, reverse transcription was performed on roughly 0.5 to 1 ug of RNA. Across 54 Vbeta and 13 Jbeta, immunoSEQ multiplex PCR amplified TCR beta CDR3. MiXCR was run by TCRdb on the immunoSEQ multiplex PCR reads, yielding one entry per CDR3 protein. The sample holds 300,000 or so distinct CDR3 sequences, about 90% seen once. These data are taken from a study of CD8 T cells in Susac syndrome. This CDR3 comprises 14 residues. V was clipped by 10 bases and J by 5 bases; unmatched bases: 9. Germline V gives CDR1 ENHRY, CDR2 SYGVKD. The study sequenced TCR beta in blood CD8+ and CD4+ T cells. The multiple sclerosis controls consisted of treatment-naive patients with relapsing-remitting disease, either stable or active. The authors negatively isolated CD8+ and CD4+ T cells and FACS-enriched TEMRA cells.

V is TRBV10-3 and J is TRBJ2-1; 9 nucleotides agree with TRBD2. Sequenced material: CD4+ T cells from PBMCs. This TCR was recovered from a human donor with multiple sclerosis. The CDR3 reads CATKREEVDNEQFF. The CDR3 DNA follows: TGTGCCACCAAGCGGGAGGAAGTTGACAATGAGCAGTTCTTC.